This TCR beta chain was profiled in a study of blood T cell repertoires in COVID-19. The CDR3 has 15 residues. Germline CDR1 reads SGHDN; CDR2 reads FVKESK. V gave up 2 bases and J gave up 5 bases, with 10 bases separating them. The repertoire was sequenced with immunoSEQ multiplex PCR; TCRdb's copy has only in-frame clones and lacks some. The table includes 150,000 to 200,000 clones, about four fifths detected once. The specimen sequenced was peripheral blood. V and J are TRBV14 and TRBJ1-6; D ambiguous. The TCR originated in a woman in her sixties with COVID-19, enrolled during active disease. CDR3 in DNA: TGTGCCAGCAGCCAAACCGGGGTACATAATTCACCCCTCCACTTT. Translation: CASSQTGVHNSPLHF.